The T cell receptor (beta chain) described here comes from a study of CXCR3-negative and CXCR3-positive naive CD8 T cells. Whole-study findings and limits: TRB CDR3 hydrophobicity was greater in CXCR3-positive naive cells than in CXCR3-negative naive cells.

To note about this clonotype: The target antigen is unknown.

Through 5' RACE with UMI labels, the TRB cDNA libraries were prepared. From its re-call of the 5' RACE reads, TCRdb lists each CDR3 protein once, without DNA. The sample features 55,000 to 70,000 distinct CDR3 sequences, with about 0.7% in its top ten. Material: naive CXCR3+ CD8+ T cells from blood. The subset denotes: CD45RO-CCR7+CD27+CD95- naive CD8+ T cells expressing CXCR3 (TNR3+). The receptor was isolated from a human donor in good health. Some clones in this sample may be carry-over from other donors' samples.

The CDR3 region is CSVAVGSMNTEAFF. The chain couples TRBV29-1 to TRBJ1-1. Germline lookup yields CDR1 SQVTM and CDR2 ANQGSEA. The CDR3 contains 14 residues.